Below are 19 T cell receptor beta chains sequenced from a single sample in a study of blood T cell repertoires in COVID-19. Some clones are missing from TCRdb's copy, which holds only in-frame ones; the method was immunoSEQ multiplex PCR. The data show 450,000 or so clones, approximately 90% seen once. Specimen: peripheral blood. These receptors came from a man aged 18 to 35 with COVID-19, enrolled during active disease.

The rearrangement links TRBV12-3 or TRBV12-4 to TRBJ2-1; perhaps TRBD2 as D (5 bases). With 3 bases removed from V and 8 bases from J, the gap between germline ends came to 8 bases. The CDR3 is made up of 12 amino acids. The CDR3 protein is CASSFERDEQFF. CDR3 DNA: TGTGCCAGCAGTTTTGAGAGGGATGAGCAGTTCTTC.

This chain connects TRBV10-1 to TRBJ1-1; D is unresolved. From germline, CDR1 is WNHNN and CDR2 SYGVQD (reference sequence). The germline V and J ends were trimmed by 0 bases and 1 base, with 12 bases remaining between them. This CDR3 region has 16 residues. The CDR3 DNA follows: TGCGCCAGCAGTGAGTCGGCGGGGAAGGGGAACACTGAAGCTTTCTTT. Translated, it gives CASSESAGKGNTEAFF.

The chain couples TRBV2 to TRBJ2-7; 9 positions match TRBD1. Trimming at V came to 6 bases and at J to 3 bases, leaving 6 bases not matched to a gene. The CDR3 totals 14 residues. CDR1 SNHLY and CDR2 FYNNEI come from the germline V gene. The CDR3 loop is CASRTGTGYYEQYF. CDR3 sequence (DNA): TGTGCCAGCAGGACCGGGACAGGGTACTACGAGCAGTACTTC.

The gene calls are TRBV21-1 and TRBJ1-2; whether TRBD1, the table's D call, matches the DNA was not checked. TRBV21-1 counts as a pseudogene. The CDR3 is 14 amino acids. For the CDR3, the DNA is TGTGCCAGCAGCAAAGGGCAGAATAACTATGGCTACACCTTC. Encoded protein: CASSKGQNNYGYTF.

V gene TRBV5-1 combines with J gene TRBJ2-7; a weak D match, TRBD1 (5 bases). V shed 0 bases and J shed 5 bases, with 15 bases lying between them. This CDR3 spans 15 amino acids. Germline V lookup: CDR1 SGHRS, CDR2 YFSETQ. The CDR3 loop is CASSLAGDSRNEQYF. Here the CDR3 DNA reads TGCGCCAGCAGCTTGGCCGGAGACAGTCGGAACGAGCAGTACTTC.

This chain uses TRBV10-3 with TRBJ2-5, with TRBD2 as a possible D gene (7 bases). The germline V gene encodes CDR1 ENHRY and CDR2 SYGVKD. The CDR3 spans 15 residues. V was pared by 3 bases and J by 4 bases, with 15 bases between. The CDR3 nucleotides read TGTGCCATCAGTGATCTGGCGGGGGCCGGAGAGACCCAGTACTTC. Residues: CAISDLAGAGETQYF.

The V gene is TRBV19, the J gene TRBJ1-4; TRBD1 might be the D (6 bases). V was trimmed by 3 bases and J by 5 bases, leaving 13 bases between them. CDR1 and CDR2 (germline): LNHDA, SQIVND (reference sequence). The CDR3 covers 15 residues. The CDR3 loop is CASSIVTGENEKLFF. The DNA for the CDR3 is TGTGCCAGTAGTATTGTGACAGGAGAGAATGAAAAACTGTTTTTT.

This chain joins TRBV5-1 and TRBJ2-5; 10 bases match TRBD2. V lost 0 bases to trimming and J lost 5 bases; unmatched junction nucleotides: 4. This CDR3 is 15 amino acids long. Germline CDR1 SGHRS, CDR2 YFSETQ. The CDR3, as DNA: TGCGCCAGCAGCTTGGCTGGGACTAGCGCGGAGACCCAGTACTTC. This encodes CASSLAGTSAETQYF.

This clone has only a few counts. The rearrangement joins TRBV3-1 (or the pseudogene TRBV3-2) to TRBJ2-2, with TRBD2 identical over 13 bases. Germline assignment: CDR1 LGHDT and CDR2 YNNKEL (reference sequence). J lost 4 bases, V lost 4 bases, and 9 bases had no gene match. The CDR3 is 18 residues long. The DNA of the CDR3 is TGTGCCAGCAGCCGGGGACTAGCGGGGTTGGCCCGCACCGGGGAGCTGTTTTTT. This gives the protein CASSRGLAGLARTGELFF.

This rearrangement joins TRBV6-1 to TRBJ1-1; possible D gene TRBD1, 6 bases. The CDR3 loop spans 15 amino acids. Germline V CDR1 and CDR2: MNHNS, SASEGT. The V end was cut by 2 bases, the J end by 7 bases, with 17 bases between. CDR3 loop: CASSEYVGGQGEAFF. The CDR3 DNA reads TGTGCCAGCAGTGAATATGTCGGGGGGCAGGGTGAAGCTTTCTTT.

This rearrangement joins TRBV12-5 to TRBJ2-3; tentative D call: TRBD2 (6 bases). The V gene lost 8 bases and the J gene lost 1 base, with 13 bases spanning the gap. This CDR3 has 14 amino acids. The germline V gene encodes CDR1 LGHNT and CDR2 FRNRAP. CDR3: CASRWRDGTDTQYF. For the CDR3, the DNA is TGTGCTAGTCGCTGGCGGGATGGCACAGATACGCAGTATTTT.

The chain employs TRBV19 and TRBJ1-5; possible D gene TRBD1, 5 bases. The CDR3 has 18 amino acids. The V end lost 3 bases, the J end lost 7 bases, and 25 bases lay between the germline ends. Germline CDR1 and CDR2: LNHDA and SQIVND (reference sequence). CDR3 in DNA: TGTGCCAGTAGTATCCCCCCAAATGTCAGGGCCATCTGGCAGCCCCAGCATTTT. Translation gives CASSIPPNVRAIWQPQHF.

This clone has a single count. The chain combines TRBV12-3 or TRBV12-4 with TRBJ1-1; D is unresolved. Trimming stripped 2 bases from V and 1 base from J, with 5 bases between. The CDR3 totals 13 residues. CDR3 residues: CASSLTGNTEAFF. CDR3 DNA sequence: TGTGCCAGCAGTTTAACGGGGAACACTGAAGCTTTCTTT.

The J gene is TRBJ2-7, the V gene TRBV24-1, with D possibly matching TRBD1 (6 bases). Germline assignment: CDR1 KGHDR and CDR2 SFDVKD. V was cut by 8 bases and J by 3 bases, with 13 bases left in between. The CDR3 has 13 amino acids. CDR3: CATTGHSRYEQYF. DNA for the CDR3: TGTGCCACCACGGGACATTCCCGCTACGAGCAGTACTTC.

This clone has more than one count but fewer than ten. V and J are TRBV6-5 and TRBJ1-1; 7 bases map to TRBD1. Germline V CDR1 and CDR2: MNHEY, SVGAGI. The CDR3 is 15 amino acids. V lost 4 bases to trimming and J lost 2 bases; unmatched junction nucleotides: 7. CDR3 sequence: CASSSRTGTNTEAFF. CDR3 DNA: TGTGCCAGCAGTTCCCGGACAGGAACTAACACTGAAGCTTTCTTT.

This chain uses TRBV12-5 with TRBJ2-2; 12 bases agree with TRBD1. V gave up 6 bases and J gave up 4 bases; unmatched junction bases: 9. The CDR3 runs 17 residues. From germline, CDR1 is LGHNT and CDR2 FRNRAP. DNA for the CDR3: TGTGCTAGTGGCACCGGGACAGGGGGCAGCGGCACCGGGGAGCTGTTTTTT. Protein product: CASGTGTGGSGTGELFF.

The chain joins TRBV10-3 to TRBJ2-5; 11 positions match TRBD2. The CDR3 has 14 residues. V gave up 6 bases and J gave up 6 bases; unmatched junction bases: 6. Looked up from germline, CDR1 is ENHRY and CDR2 is SYGVKD. DNA for the CDR3: TGTGCCATCAGCCCGGGACTAGCGGTCCAGACCCAGTACTTC. Its protein is CAISPGLAVQTQYF.

This rearrangement joins TRBV3-1 (or the pseudogene TRBV3-2) to TRBJ1-2; no reliable D call. The CDR3 is 16 residues long. Between the trimmed V and J ends, which lost 1 base and 4 bases, there was a span of 16 bases. CDR1 LGHDT and CDR2 YNNKEL come from the germline V gene (reference sequence). CDR3 sequence reads: CASSQVWSTTSYGYTF. CDR3 DNA: TGTGCCAGCAGCCAAGTATGGTCGACAACCTCCTATGGCTACACCTTC.

V gene TRBV7-9 combines with J gene TRBJ2-5; D gene unclear. V lost 1 base and J lost 1, with 10 bases in between. Germline V gene sequence: CDR1 SEHNR, CDR2 FQNEAQ (reference sequence). This CDR3 comprises 15 residues. The CDR3 DNA follows: TGTGCCAGCAGCTTAGAGGCTAGTTCCCAAGAGACCCAGTACTTC. Its translation: CASSLEASSQETQYF.